This TCR beta chain was found in a study of CD8+ T cells in alopecia areata. The overall study: Dosing with tofacitinib proceeded for 6 to 18 months, followed by 6 months off drug. Notes on the study in general: Persistence during tofacitinib was seen for many expanded lesional clones in scalp and blood. With just one nonresponder, it is still uncertain whether baseline CD8+ expansion relates to response. Treatment with tofacitinib significantly lowered scalp clonality and reduced expanded CD8+ clones among the top 100.

CDR1 and CDR2 (germline): LNHNV, YYDKDF (reference sequence). V lost 3 bases to trimming and J lost 6 bases; unmatched junction nucleotides: 11. The CDR3 length is 17 residues. Following RNA extraction, reverse transcription yielded cDNA that acted as the sequencing template. Measured with immunoSEQ multiplex PCR; TCRdb has only the in-frame clones, and not every one. The repertoire holds about 210,000 clones, with more than 45% as singletons. The sample's treatment: oral pan-JAK inhibitor, 5-10 mg twice daily. A note on this clone: Its target is not known.

This clonotype originated in a human donor with alopecia areata. The sequences come from CD4+ T cells sorted from blood, collected at week 4, from a patient treated with tofacitinib. The V call is TRBV15, the J call TRBJ2-7; TRBD2 matches at 13 bases. CDR3 nucleotide sequence: TGTGCCACCAGCAGGGAAGGACTAGCGGGGGTCAGTCGCGAGCAGTACTTC. It specifies CATSREGLAGVSREQYF. The full variable domain, in which reference TRBV15 and TRBJ2-7 provide the parts outside the CDR3, is DAMVIQNPRYQVTQFGKPVTLSCSQTLNHNVMYWYQQKSSQAPKLLFHYYDKDFNNEADTPDNFQSRRPNTSFCFLDIRSPGLGDTAMYLCATSREGLAGVSREQYFGPGTRLTVT.